The 3 T cell receptor beta chains given below trace back to one sample, sequenced in a study of T cell clonotyping in hematopoietic cell transplantation. Clones were read by immunoSEQ multiplex PCR, and TCRdb kept only the in-frame ones, dropping some. Of roughly 8,400 clones in the sample, over 85% are singletons; the top ten hold approximately 5.1%. Sample: PBMCs, taken 100 days after allogeneic stem cell transplant. These receptors all come from a male patient in his fifties or sixties who had an allogeneic stem cell transplant from a related donor, so T cells may come from the graft donor. Some clones in this sample may be carry-over from other donors' samples.

The chain combines TRBV29-1 with TRBJ2-1; 9 bases map to TRBD2. With V trimmed by 6 bases and J by 9 bases, 18 bases remained unmatched. This CDR3 has 16 amino acids. Germline V gene sequence: CDR1 SQVTM, CDR2 ANQGSEA. In DNA, the CDR3 is TGCAGCGTCCCAGGGCGGGAGGGTACTTGGAAGGGTGAGCAGTTCTTC. Protein product: CSVPGREGTWKGEQFF.

This clone has only one observation. The gene calls are TRBV19 and TRBJ1-2, with D possibly matching TRBD1 (5 bases). CDR1 LNHDA and CDR2 SQIVND come from the germline V gene (reference sequence). V shed 5 bases and J shed 0 bases, with 19 bases lying between them. The CDR3 loop spans 17 amino acids. The CDR3 DNA reads as TGTGCCAGTAGTTTCCTATCCCTAGGGGCAGCTAACTATGGCTACACCTTC. As protein: CASSFLSLGAANYGYTF. The full variable domain, completed using reference TRBV19 and TRBJ1-2, is DGGITQSPKYLFRKEGQNVTLSCEQNLNHDAMYWYRQDPGQGLRLIYYSQIVNDFQKGDIAEGYSVSREKKESFPLTVTSAQKNPTAFYLCASSFLSLGAANYGYTFGSGTRLTVV.

This chain links TRBV2 with TRBJ2-3; D uncertain. CDR1 is SNHLY, CDR2 FYNNEI, per germline. With 8 bases removed from V and 2 bases from J, the gap between germline ends came to 11 bases. This CDR3 comprises 13 residues. In nucleotides, the CDR3 is TGTGCCAGCGGGGATTCGATCACAGATACGCAGTATTTT. Residues: CASGDSITDTQYF.